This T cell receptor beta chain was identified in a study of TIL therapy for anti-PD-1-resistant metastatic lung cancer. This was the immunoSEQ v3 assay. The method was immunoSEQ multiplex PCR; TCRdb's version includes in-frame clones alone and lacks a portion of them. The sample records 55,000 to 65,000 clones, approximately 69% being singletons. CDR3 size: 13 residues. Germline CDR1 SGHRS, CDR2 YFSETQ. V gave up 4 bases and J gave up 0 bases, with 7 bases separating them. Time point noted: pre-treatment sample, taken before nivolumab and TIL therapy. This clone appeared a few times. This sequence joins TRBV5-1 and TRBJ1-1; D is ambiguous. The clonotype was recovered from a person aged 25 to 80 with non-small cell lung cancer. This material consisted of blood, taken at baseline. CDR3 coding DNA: TGCGCCAGCAGCCCTACTATGAACACTGAAGCTTTCTTT. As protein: CASSPTMNTEAFF. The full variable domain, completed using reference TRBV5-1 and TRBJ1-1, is KAGVTQTPRYLIKTRGQQVTLSCSPISGHRSVSWYQQTPGQGLQFLFEYFSETQRNKGNFPGRFSGRQFSNSRSEMNVSTLELGDSALYLCASSPTMNTEAFFGQGTRLTVV.